Below, one T cell receptor (beta chain) is given with its context. The clone's antigen remains unknown. No much larger clone exists at a distance of one base, and base qualities are not known. CD8 naive samples were obtained by positive selection for CCR7 among CD45RO-negative cells, yielding a CD45RA+CCR7+ population from which TemRA cells were excluded. The donors were healthy, HIV-negative adults with no recently reported acute infections or vaccinations. Every donor was a Caucasian adult living in Nashville, Tennessee, USA. Blood was obtained by leukapheresis, after which PBMCs were separated by Ficoll-Histopaque density gradient centrifugation and cryopreserved in liquid nitrogen vapor phase. Analytical flow cytometry was used to check the purity and quantity of each magnetically sorted T cell population. Each sorted fraction had its genomic DNA isolated and then quantified by UV absorbance on a Nanodrop 2000c.

Using the deep immunoSEQ assay, TCR CDR3 regions were amplified from genomic DNA by multiplex PCR. For each cell subset, the extracted genomic DNA was distributed evenly across all wells of several immunoSEQ 96-well plates, and each plate served as one replicate. For sorted subsets, about 0.2 ug genomic DNA, equal to 30,000 or so T cell genomes, was loaded into each replicate PCR. Purified libraries were quantified with a Qubit 3.0 fluorometer, sized on a Bioanalyzer 2100, and re-quantified with the KAPA Library Quantification kit. Every immunoSEQ 96-well plate was sequenced on a separate single-read 150-cycle Illumina NextSeq 550 flow cell. The study's own analysis went as follows. The immunoSEQ output contained only junctional sequences without quality scores, so filtering could not match that applied to full-length reads. Sequences were annotated with PyIR, a Python wrapper for IgBLAST v1.9, and V/J genes and CDR3 were assigned using IMGT germline references. Reads were filtered out if the reads had weak V/J assignments (E-value above 1e-6), no CDR3, stop codons, out-of-frame junctions, or ambiguous translated residues. V3J clonotypes were defined by identical inferred V gene, J gene, and CDR3 amino acid sequence. Percentage overlap between repertoires was computed as shared unique clonotypes divided by the size of the smaller repertoire. RTK rarefaction, the Chao1 estimator, and Recon v2.1 estimates of unobserved clonotypes were used to assess repertoire richness. OLGA was used to compute generation probabilities for all TCRbeta clonotypes that the gDNA method yielded from a handful of donors. TCRdb provides this immuneACCESS table in a form limited to in-frame rearrangements. Some clones are lacking; in checked studies, under half of them reflect an unresolved V gene, and why the rest are absent is not known. V and J calls plus clone size are reproduced from that table; the DNA served to infer D and trimming. Within this sample are some 2,100,000 clones, with under 95% of them counted one time only. More than 1.5% of the sample rests with the top ten.

The sample belongs to a study of shared clonotypes between healthy human individuals (TCRdb year 2020). A note on the overall study: A few men and two women, aged 18 to 49 years, made up the cohort. For each donor, CD4 naive and CD4 memory were each given three plates, CD8 naive was given two plates, and CD8 memory was given one plate. To estimate repertoire size and how much clonotypes are shared between individuals, the study performed deep sequencing of blood TCR repertoires from a handful of healthy adults. Different laboratories and diverse techniques were used to prepare libraries and sequence TCR repertoires, to increase sequencing depth and limit assay-specific biases. Each donor's leukapheresis produced roughly between roughly 0.9 and 9 billion PBMCs.

What the work shows at the level of the full study, not this receptor alone: Sampling was restricted to blood, and TCR repertoires in tissues likely differ from the TCR repertoires found in blood. Because the study included only a small number of donors, the genetic and exposure-history diversity represented was limited. Based on pairwise subsampling, the degree of clonotype sharing among donors was expected to be affected by sequencing depth. Incomplete sequencing was indicated by rarefaction of sorted-subset datasets, despite the large sequencing depth. About 4.5% of naive CD4, around 3.5% of naive CD8, roughly 2.5% of memory CD4, and about 0.4% of memory CD8 clonotypes were shared across several donors. Compared with non-shared clonotypes, clonotypes shared by all four sorted-subset donors had higher generation probabilities. Naive subsets generally had larger estimated clonotype richness than memory subsets.

V and J are truncated by 0 bases and 8 bases respectively, leaving an intervening sequence of 13 bases. The CDR3 runs 14 amino acids, cysteine and phenylalanine included. Solely the CDR3 DNA is kept, with 42 bases framed from the first base. The CDR1 and CDR2 encoded by the germline V gene are MGHRA and YSYEKL. The sequenced sample consisted of naive CD8+ T cells from PBMCs. The cell subset or site label of this sample denotes: CD45RA+CCR7+. This clonotype originated in a man between 18 and 35 years old in good health. Some clones in this sample may be carry-over from other donors' samples. The rearrangement joined TRBV4-1 to TRBJ1-1; TRBD1 is perhaps the D gene, given 5 matching bases. The CDR3 has the sequence CASSQEGVGDEAFF. The base sequence is TGCGCCAGCAGCCAAGAGGGGGTAGGGGACGAAGCTTTCTTT.